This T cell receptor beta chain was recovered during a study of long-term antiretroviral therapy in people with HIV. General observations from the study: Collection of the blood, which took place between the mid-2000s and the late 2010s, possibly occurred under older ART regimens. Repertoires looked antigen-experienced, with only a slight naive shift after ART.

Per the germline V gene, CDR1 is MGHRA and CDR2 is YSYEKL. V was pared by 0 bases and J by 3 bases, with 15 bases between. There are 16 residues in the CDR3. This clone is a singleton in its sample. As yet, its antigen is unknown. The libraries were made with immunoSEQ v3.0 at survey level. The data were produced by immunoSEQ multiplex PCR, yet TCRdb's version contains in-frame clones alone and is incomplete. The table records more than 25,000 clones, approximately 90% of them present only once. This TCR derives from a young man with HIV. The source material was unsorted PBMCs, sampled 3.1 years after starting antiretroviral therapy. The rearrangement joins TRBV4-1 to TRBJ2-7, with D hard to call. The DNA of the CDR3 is TGCGCCAGCAGCCAAGAATGGCAGGTGAGGCTCTACGAGCAGTACTTC. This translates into CASSQEWQVRLYEQYF.